The T cell receptor (beta chain) described here comes from a study of blood T cell repertoires in COVID-19. Study overall: Some COVID-19 samples were acute and others convalescent; all came from the United States, Italy and Spain.

The protocol was immunoSEQ multiplex PCR, while the TCRdb copy is restricted to in-frame clones and leaves out a portion. The data contain approximately 190,000 clones, just over 85% of them singletons. This clone appeared a few times. The V gene's germline CDR1 is SQVTM and CDR2 ANQGSEA. J was trimmed by 7 bases and V by 5 bases; bases with no gene match: 10. The CDR3 has 13 amino acids. The receptor was derived from a man aged 80 or over with acute or convalescent COVID-19. The genes are TRBV29-1 and TRBJ1-2; 7 nucleotides align to TRBD1. The material sequenced was peripheral blood. CDR3 coding DNA: TGCAGCGTTCGAGGGGACAGAGCCTCTGGCTACACCTTC. Protein product: CSVRGDRASGYTF.